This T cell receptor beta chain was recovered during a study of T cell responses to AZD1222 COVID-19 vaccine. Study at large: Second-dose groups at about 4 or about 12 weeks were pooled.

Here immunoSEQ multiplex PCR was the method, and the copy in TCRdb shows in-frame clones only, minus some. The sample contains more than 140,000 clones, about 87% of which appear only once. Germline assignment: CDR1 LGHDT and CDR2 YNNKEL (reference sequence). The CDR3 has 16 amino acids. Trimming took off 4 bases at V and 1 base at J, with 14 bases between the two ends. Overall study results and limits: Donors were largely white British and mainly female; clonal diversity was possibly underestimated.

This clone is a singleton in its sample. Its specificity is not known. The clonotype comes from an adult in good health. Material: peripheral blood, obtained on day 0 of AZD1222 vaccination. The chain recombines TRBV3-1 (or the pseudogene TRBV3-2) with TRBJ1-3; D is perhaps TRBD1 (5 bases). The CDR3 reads CASSPSGTRSGNTIYF. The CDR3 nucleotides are TGTGCCAGCAGCCCATCCGGGACCCGATCTGGAAACACCATATATTTT.